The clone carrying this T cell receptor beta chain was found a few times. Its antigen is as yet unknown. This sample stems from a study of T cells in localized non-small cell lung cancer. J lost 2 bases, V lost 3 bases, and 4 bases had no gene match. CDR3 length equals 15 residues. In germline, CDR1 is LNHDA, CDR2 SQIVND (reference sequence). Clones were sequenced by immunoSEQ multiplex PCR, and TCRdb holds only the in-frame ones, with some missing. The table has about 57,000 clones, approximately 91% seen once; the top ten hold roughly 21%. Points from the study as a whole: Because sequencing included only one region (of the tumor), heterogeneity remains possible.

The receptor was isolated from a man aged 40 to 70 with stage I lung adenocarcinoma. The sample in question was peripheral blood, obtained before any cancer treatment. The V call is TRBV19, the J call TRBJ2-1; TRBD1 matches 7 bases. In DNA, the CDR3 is TGTGCCAGTAGTATGGAACAGGGGACCTACAATGAGCAGTTCTTC. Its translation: CASSMEQGTYNEQFF.